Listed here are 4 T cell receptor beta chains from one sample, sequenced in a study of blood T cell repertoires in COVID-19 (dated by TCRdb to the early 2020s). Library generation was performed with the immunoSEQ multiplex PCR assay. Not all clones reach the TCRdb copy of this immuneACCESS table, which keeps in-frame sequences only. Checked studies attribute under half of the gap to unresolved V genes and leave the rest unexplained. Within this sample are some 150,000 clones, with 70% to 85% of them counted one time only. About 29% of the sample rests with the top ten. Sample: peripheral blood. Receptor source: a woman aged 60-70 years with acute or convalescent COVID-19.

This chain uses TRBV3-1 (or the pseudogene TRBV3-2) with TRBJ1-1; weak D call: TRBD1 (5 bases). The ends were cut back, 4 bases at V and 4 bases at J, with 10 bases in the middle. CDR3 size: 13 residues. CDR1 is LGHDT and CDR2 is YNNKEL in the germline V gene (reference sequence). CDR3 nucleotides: TGTGCCAGCAGCCGGTCAGGGTTCACTGAAGCTTTCTTT. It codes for CASSRSGFTEAFF.

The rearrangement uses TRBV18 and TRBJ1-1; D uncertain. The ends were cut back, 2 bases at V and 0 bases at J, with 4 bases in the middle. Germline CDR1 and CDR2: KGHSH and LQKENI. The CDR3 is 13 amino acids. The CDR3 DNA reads TGTGCCAGCTCACCATCTGTGAACACTGAAGCTTTCTTT. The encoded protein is CASSPSVNTEAFF.

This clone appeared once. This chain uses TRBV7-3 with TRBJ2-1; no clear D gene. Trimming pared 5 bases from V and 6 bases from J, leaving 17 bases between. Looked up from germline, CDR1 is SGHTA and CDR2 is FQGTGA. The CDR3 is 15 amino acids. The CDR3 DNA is TGTGCCAGCAGCCCCGCCGGTAGCTTGGGCAATGAGCAGTTCTTC. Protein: CASSPAGSLGNEQFF.

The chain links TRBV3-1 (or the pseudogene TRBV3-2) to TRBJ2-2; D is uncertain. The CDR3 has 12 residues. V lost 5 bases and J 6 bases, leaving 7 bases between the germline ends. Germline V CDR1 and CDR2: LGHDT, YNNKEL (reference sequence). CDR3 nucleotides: TGTGCCAGCAGCAGCCCCCCCGGGGAGCTGTTTTTT. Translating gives CASSSPPGELFF.